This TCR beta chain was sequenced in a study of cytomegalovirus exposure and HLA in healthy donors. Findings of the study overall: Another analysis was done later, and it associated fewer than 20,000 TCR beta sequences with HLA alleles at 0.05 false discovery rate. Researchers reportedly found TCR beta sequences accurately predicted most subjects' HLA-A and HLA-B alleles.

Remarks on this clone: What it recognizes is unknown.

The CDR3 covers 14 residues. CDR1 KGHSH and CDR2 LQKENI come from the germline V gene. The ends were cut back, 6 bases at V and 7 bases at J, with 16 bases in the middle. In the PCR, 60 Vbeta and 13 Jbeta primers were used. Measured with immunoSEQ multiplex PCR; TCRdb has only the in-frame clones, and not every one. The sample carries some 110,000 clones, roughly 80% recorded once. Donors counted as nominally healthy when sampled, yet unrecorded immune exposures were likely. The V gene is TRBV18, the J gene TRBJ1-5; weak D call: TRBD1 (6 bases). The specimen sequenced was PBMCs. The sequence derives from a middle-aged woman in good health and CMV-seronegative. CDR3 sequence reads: CASSPTGTKQPQHF. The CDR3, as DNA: TGTGCCAGCTCCCCCACAGGGACCAAGCAGCCCCAGCATTTT.